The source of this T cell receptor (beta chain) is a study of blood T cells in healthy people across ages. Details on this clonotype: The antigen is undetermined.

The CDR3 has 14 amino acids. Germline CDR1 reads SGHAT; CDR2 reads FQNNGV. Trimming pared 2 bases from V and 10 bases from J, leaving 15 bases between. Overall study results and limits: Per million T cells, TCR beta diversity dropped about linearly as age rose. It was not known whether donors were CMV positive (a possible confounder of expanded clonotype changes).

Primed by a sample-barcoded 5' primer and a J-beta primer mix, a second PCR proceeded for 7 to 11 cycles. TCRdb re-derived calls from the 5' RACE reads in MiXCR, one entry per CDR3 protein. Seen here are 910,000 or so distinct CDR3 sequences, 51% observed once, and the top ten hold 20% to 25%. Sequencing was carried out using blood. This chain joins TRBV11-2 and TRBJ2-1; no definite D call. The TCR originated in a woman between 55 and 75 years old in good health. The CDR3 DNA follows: TGTGCCAGCAGCTTATTGTACTCAAGACCGGAGCAGTTCTTC. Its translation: CASSLLYSRPEQFF.